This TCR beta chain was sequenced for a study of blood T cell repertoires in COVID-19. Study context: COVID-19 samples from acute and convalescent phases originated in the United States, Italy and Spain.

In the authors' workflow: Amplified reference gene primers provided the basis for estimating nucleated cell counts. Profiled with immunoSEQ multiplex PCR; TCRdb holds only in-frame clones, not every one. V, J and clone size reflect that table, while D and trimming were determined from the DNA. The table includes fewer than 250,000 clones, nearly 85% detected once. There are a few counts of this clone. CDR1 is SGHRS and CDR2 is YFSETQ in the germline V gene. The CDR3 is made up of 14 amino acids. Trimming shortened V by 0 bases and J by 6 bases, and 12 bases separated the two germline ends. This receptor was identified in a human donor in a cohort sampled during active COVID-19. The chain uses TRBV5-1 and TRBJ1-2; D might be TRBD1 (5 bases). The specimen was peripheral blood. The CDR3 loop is CASSLAWGDDGYTF. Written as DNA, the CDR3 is TGCGCCAGCAGCTTGGCATGGGGGGACGATGGCTACACCTTC.